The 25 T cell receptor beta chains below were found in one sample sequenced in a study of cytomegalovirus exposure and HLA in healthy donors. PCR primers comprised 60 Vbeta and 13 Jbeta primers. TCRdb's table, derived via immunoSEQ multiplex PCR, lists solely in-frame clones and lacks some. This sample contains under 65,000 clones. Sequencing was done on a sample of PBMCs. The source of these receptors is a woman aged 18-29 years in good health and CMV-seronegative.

CDR3: CATSSGQGLNYGYTF. The CDR3 DNA is TGTGCCACGAGTTCTGGGCAGGGCCTAAACTATGGCTACACCTTC. This chain uses TRBV19 with TRBJ1-2; D perhaps matches TRBD1 (5 bases). Per germline, CDR1 LNHDA and CDR2 SQIVND (reference sequence). This CDR3 comprises 15 residues. V gave up 10 bases and J gave up 2 bases, with 20 bases separating them.

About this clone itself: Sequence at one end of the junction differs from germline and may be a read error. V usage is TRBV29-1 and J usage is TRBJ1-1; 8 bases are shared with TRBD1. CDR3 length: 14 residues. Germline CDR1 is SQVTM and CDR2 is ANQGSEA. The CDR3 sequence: CSVEVQGANAEAFF. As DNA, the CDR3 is TGCAGCGTTGAAGTCCAGGGGGCGAACGCTGAAGCTTTCTTT.

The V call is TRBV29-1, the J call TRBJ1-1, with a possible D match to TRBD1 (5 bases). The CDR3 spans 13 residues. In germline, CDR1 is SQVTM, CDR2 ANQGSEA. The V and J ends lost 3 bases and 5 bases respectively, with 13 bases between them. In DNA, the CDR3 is TGCAGCGTTGATGAGCAGGGCGGAACTGAAGCTTTCTTT. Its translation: CSVDEQGGTEAFF.

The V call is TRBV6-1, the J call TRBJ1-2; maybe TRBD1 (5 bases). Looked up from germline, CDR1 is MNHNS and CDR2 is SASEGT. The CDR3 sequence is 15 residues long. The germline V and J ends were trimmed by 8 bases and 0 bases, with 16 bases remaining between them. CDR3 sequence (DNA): TGTGCCAGCTCACCTGGGGCGAAATCTAACTATGGCTACACCTTC. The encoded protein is CASSPGAKSNYGYTF.

The CDR3 loop reads CASSKGPKGYGYTF. The CDR3 DNA follows: TGTGCCAGTAGTAAGGGGCCCAAGGGGTATGGCTACACCTTC. V is TRBV19 and J is TRBJ1-2, with a possible D match to TRBD1 (5 bases). Trimming took 4 bases from V and 5 from J, leaving 14 bases between them. The CDR3 extends over 14 amino acids. Germline CDR1 reads LNHDA; CDR2 reads SQIVND (reference sequence).

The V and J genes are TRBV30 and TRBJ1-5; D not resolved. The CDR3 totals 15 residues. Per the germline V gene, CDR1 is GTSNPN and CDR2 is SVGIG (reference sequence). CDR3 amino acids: CACIGSVPIYQPQHF. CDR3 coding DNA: TGTGCTTGTATCGGGTCAGTGCCCATATATCAGCCCCAGCATTTT.

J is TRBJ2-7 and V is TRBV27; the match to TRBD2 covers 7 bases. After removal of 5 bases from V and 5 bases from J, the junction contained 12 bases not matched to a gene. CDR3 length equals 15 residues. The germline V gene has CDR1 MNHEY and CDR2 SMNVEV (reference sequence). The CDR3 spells CASSEVGGPTDEQYF. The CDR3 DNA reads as TGTGCCAGCAGTGAGGTGGGAGGGCCTACTGACGAGCAGTACTTC.

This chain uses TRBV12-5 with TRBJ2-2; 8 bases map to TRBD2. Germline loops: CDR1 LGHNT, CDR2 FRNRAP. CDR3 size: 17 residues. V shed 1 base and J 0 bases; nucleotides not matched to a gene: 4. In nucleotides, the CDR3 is TGTGCTAGTGGTTTGGGTCATAGCGGGGCGAACACCGGGGAGCTGTTTTTT. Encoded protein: CASGLGHSGANTGELFF. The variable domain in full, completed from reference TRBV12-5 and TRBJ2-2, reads DARVTQTPRHKVTEMGQEVTMRCQPILGHNTVFWYRQTMMQGLELLAYFRNRAPLDDSGMPKDRFSAEMPDATLATLKIQPSEPRDSAVYFCASGLGHSGANTGELFFGEGSRLTVL.

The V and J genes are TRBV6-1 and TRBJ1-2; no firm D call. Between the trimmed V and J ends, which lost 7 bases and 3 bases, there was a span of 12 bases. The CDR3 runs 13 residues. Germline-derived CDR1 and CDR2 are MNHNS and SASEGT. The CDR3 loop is CASTRTADYGYTF. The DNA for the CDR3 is TGTGCCAGCACCAGAACGGCGGACTATGGCTACACCTTC.

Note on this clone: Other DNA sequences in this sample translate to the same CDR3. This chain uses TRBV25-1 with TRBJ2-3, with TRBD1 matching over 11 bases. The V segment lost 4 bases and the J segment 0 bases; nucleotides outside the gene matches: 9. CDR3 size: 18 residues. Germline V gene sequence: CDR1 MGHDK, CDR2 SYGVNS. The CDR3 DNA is TGTGCCAGCAGTGGAACGGGACAGGGGGGACTTAGCACAGATACGCAGTATTTT. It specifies CASSGTGQGGLSTDTQYF. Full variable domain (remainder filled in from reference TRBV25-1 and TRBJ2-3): EADIYQTPRYLVIGTGKKITLECSQTMGHDKMYWYQQDPGMELHLIHYSYGVNSTEKGDLSSESTVSRIRTEHFPLTLESARPSHTSQYLCASSGTGQGGLSTDTQYFGPGTRLTVL.

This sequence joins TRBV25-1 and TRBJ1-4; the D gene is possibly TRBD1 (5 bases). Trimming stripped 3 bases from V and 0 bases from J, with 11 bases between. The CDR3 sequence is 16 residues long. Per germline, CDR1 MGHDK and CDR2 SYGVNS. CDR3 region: CASSEGQLSTNEKLFF. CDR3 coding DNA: TGTGCCAGCAGTGAGGGGCAGTTGTCAACTAATGAAAAACTGTTTTTT.

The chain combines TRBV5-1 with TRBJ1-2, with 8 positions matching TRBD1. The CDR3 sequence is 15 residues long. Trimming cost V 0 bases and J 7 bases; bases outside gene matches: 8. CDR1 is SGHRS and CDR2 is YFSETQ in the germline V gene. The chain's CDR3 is CASSLGSGGDSGYTF. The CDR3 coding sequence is TGCGCCAGCAGCTTGGGGTCAGGGGGCGATAGTGGCTACACCTTC.

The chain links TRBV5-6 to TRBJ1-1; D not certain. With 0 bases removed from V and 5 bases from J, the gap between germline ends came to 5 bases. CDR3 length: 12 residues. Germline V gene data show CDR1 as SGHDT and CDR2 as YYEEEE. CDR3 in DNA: TGTGCCAGCAGCTTGGGGCGGACTGAAGCTTTCTTT. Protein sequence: CASSLGRTEAFF. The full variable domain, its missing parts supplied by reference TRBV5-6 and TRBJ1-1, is DAGVTQSPTHLIKTRGQQVTLRCSPKSGHDTVSWYQQALGQGPQFIFQYYEEEERQRGNFPDRFSGHQFPNYSSELNVNALLLGDSALYLCASSLGRTEAFFGQGTRLTVV.

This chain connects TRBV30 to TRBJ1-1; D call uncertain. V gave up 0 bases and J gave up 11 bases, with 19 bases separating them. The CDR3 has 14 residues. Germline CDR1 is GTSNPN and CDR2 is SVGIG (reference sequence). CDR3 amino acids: CAWSVGTTTPAAFF. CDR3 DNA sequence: TGTGCCTGGAGTGTTGGCACTACAACTCCGGCGGCTTTCTTT.

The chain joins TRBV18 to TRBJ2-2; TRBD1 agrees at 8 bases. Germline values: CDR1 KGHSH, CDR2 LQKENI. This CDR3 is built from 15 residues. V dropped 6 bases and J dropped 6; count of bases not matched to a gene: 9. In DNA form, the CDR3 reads TGTGCCAGCTCGCCGACAGGGGTAGAGCCCGGGGAGCTGTTTTTT. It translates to CASSPTGVEPGELFF. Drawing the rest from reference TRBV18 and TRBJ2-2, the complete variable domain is NAGVMQNPRHLVRRRGQEARLRCSPMKGHSHVYWYRQLPEEGLKFMVYLQKENIIDESGMPKERFSAEFPKEGPSILRIQQVVRGDSAAYFCASSPTGVEPGELFFGEGSRLTVL.

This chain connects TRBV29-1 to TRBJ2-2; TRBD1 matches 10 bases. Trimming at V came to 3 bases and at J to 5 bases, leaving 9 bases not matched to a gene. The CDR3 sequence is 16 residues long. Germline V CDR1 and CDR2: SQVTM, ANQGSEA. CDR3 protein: CSVETPGQGGTGELFF. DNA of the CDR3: TGCAGCGTTGAGACTCCTGGACAGGGGGGGACCGGGGAGCTGTTTTTT.

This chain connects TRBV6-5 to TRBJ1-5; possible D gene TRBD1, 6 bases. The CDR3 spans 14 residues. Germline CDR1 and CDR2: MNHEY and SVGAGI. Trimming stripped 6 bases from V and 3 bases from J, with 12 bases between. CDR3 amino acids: CASRGQEINQPQHF. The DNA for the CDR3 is TGTGCCAGCAGGGGACAAGAAATCAATCAGCCCCAGCATTTT.

DNA of the CDR3: TGTGCCAGCAGTGACGGGGTCACAGATACGCAGTATTTT. This encodes CASSDGVTDTQYF. The rearrangement joins TRBV25-1 to TRBJ2-3, with D maybe TRBD2 (5 bases). The germline gives CDR1 MGHDK, CDR2 SYGVNS. V lost 3 bases to trimming and J lost 2 bases, with 6 bases between them. CDR3 size: 13 residues.

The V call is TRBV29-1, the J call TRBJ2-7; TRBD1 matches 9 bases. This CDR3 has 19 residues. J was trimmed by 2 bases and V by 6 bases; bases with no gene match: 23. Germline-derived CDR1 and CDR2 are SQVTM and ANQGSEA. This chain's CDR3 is CSVLSLGTGTSGSAYEQYF. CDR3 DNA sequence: TGCAGCGTCCTATCTCTAGGGACAGGGACGAGTGGGAGCGCCTACGAGCAGTACTTC.

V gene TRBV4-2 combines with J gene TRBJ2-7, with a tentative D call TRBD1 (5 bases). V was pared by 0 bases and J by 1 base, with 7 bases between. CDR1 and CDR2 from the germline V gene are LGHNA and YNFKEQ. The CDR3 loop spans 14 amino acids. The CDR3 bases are TGTGCCAGCAGCCAAGACCAGGGATCCTACGAGCAGTACTTC. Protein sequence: CASSQDQGSYEQYF.

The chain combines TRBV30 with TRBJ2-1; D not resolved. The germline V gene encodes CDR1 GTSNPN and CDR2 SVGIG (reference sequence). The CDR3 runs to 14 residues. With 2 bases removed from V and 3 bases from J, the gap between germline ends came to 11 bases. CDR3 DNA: TGTGCCTGGAGTACCAGGTCGTACTACAATGAGCAGTTCTTC. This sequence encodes CAWSTRSYYNEQFF.

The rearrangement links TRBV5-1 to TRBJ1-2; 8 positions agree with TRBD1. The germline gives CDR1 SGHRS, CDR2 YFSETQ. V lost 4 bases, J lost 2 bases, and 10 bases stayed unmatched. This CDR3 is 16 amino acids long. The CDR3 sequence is CASSQGTGVSNYGYTF. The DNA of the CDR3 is TGCGCCAGCAGCCAAGGGACAGGAGTATCCAACTATGGCTACACCTTC.

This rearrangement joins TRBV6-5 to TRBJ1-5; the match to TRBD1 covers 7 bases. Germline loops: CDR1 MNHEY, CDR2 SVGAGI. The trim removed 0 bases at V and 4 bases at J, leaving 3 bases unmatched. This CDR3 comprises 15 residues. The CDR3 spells CASSYSSTGNQPQHF. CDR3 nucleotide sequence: TGTGCCAGCAGTTACTCGTCGACAGGGAATCAGCCCCAGCATTTT.

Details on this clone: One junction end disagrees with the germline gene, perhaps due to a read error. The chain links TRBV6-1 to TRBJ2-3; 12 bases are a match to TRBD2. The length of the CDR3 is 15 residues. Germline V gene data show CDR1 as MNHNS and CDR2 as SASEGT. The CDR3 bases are TGTGCCAGCGAGACTAGCGGGAGTGGGTCAGATAAGCAGTATTTT. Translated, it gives CASETSGSGSDKQYF.

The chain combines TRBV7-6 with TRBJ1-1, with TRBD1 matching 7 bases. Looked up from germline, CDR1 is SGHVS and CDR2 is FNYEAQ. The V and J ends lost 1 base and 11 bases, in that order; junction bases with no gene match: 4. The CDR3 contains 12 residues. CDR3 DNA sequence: TGTGCCAGCAGCTTAGGGACAGGAACGGCTTTCTTT. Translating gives CASSLGTGTAFF.